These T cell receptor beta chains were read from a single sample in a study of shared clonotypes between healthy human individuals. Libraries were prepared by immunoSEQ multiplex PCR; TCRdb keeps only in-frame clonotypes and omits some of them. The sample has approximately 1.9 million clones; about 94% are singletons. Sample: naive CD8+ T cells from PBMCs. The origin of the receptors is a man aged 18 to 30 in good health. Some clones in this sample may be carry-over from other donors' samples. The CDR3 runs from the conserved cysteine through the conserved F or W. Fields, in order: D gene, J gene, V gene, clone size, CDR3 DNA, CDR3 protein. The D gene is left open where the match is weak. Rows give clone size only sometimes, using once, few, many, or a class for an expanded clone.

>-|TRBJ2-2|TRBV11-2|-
TGTGCCAGCCCTTCCTCGCAGGTCTTAGGGGAGAAGGGCGGGGAGCTGTTTTTT
CASPSSQVLGEKGGELFF
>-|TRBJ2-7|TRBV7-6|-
TGTGCCAGCAGCAAACACCCGGGACTTACCTACGAGCAGTACTTC
CASSKHPGLTYEQYF
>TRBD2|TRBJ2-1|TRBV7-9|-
TGTGCCAGCAGCTTAGCAGGGACTAGTAACCATGAGCAGTTCTTC
CASSLAGTSNHEQFF
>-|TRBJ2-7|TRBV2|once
TGTGCCAGCAGTCCTTTTGGGCCAGGGTGGGAGCAGTACTTC
CASSPFGPGWEQYF
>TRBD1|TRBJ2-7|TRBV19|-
TGTGCCAGTAGTAGGACAGGGTTCGAGCAGTACTTC
CASSRTGFEQYF
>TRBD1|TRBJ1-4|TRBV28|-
TGTGCCAGCAGTTTAACAGGGGGCAACAATGAAAAACTGTTTTTT
CASSLTGGNNEKLFF
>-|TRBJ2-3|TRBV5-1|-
TGCGCCAGCAGCTTGGCGCGGGGTCTTGGCACAGATACGCAGTATTTT
CASSLARGLGTDTQYF
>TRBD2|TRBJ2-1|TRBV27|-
TGTGCCAGCAGTTTAGCTAGCGGGGCTGAGCAGTTCTTC
CASSLASGAEQFF
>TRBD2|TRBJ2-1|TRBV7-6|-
TGTGCCAGCAGCTTAGATGTGGGAGGGCGGTTCAATGAGCAGTTCTTC
CASSLDVGGRFNEQFF
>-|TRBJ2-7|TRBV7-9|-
TGTGCCAGCAGCTTCCCGGACAGTCCGTACGAGCAGTACTTC
CASSFPDSPYEQYF
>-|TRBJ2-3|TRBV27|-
TGTGCCAGCACCTTGGGGTATACGCAGTATTTT
CASTLGYTQYF
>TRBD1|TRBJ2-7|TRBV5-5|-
TGTGCCAGCAGCGGAGGACAGGGAGGTTACGAGCAGTACTTC
CASSGGQGGYEQYF
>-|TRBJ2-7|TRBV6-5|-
TGTGCCAGCAGTTACTCGGAAGAAGAAGACGAGCAGTACTTC
CASSYSEEEDEQYF
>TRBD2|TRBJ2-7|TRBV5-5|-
TGTGCCAGCAGCTTGGGTATTTGGGACTACTACTCCTACGAGCAGTACTTC
CASSLGIWDYYSYEQYF
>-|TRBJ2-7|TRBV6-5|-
TGTGCCAGCAGCCCGACGGACAGGAGGGAGGGGCAGTACTTC
CASSPTDRREGQYF
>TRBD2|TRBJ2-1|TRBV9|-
TGTGCCAGCAGCGTTAGCGGGACATACGATGAGCAGTTCTTC
CASSVSGTYDEQFF
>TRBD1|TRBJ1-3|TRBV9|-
TGTGCCAGCAGCGTAGAGGGGGCCTCTGGAAACACCATATATTTT
CASSVEGASGNTIYF
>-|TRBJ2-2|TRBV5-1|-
TGCGCCACCAATTTAGGGGCCGGGGAGCTGTTTTTT
CATNLGAGELFF
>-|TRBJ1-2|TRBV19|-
TGTGCCAGTCAAACAGGGTTCACTGGCTACACCTTC
CASQTGFTGYTF
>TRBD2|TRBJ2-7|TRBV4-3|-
TGCGCCAGCAGCCAGACGACTAGCGGAACTAGAGGAGGCTACGAGCAGTACTTC
CASSQTTSGTRGGYEQYF
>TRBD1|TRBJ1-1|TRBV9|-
TGTGCCAGCAGCGTGCAGGGGGCTAGGTCTGAAGCTTTCTTT
CASSVQGARSEAFF
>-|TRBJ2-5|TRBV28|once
TGTGCCAGCAGTCCTCGAGGCGACTCGGAGACCCAGTACTTC
CASSPRGDSETQYF
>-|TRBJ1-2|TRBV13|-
TGTGCCAGCAGCTCTCTTGAGGGTTACGATGGCTACACCTTC
CASSSLEGYDGYTF
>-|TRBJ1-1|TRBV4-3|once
TGCGCCAGCAGCCAAGACGAGGTTCCGAACACTGAAGCTTTCTTT
CASSQDEVPNTEAFF
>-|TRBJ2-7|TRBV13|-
TGTGCCAGCAGCTTAGGCCTCCTCGGGGAGTACGAGCAGTACTTC
CASSLGLLGEYEQYF
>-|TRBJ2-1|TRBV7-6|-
TGTGCCAGCAGCTTAGCGACAGGCGCCTACAATGAGCAGTTCTTC
CASSLATGAYNEQFF
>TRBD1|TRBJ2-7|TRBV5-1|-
TGCGCCAGCAGCTTGGGTCTGGGACAGGTAGCATACGAGCAGTACTTC
CASSLGLGQVAYEQYF
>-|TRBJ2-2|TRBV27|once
TGTGCCAGCAGTTTATCGGTGGGTTATACCGGGGAGCTGTTTTTT
CASSLSVGYTGELFF
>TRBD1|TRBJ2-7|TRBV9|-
TGTGCCAGCAGCGTAGGATACAGGGGAGCCTACGAGCAGTACTTC
CASSVGYRGAYEQYF
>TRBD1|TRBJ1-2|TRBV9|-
TGTGCCAGCAGCGTACGGACAGGGGGCGAGTATGGCTACACCTTC
CASSVRTGGEYGYTF
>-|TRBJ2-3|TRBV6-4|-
TGTGCCAGCAGTCGGCTAGGGGGAGATACGCAGTATTTT
CASSRLGGDTQYF
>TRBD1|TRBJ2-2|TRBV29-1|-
TGCAGCGTTGAGTTAATGGACAGGGAACCCGGGGAGCTGTTTTTT
CSVELMDREPGELFF
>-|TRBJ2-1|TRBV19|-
TGTGCCAGTAGTCCCATAGCGGTTTCCTACAATGAGCAGTTCTTC
CASSPIAVSYNEQFF
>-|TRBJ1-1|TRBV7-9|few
TGTGCCAGCAGCTCAGTAGAGGGTGAAGCTTTCTTT
CASSSVEGEAFF
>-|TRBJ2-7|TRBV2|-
TGTGCCAGCATCAGGAGCTCCTACGAGCAGTACTTC
CASIRSSYEQYF
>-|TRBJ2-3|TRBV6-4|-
TGTGCCAGCAGTGACGTTGGCGGGAACACAGATACGCAGTATTTT
CASSDVGGNTDTQYF
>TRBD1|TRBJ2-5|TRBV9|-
TGTGCCAGCAGCTACCGGGACAGGGAATTGGAGACCCAGTACTTC
CASSYRDRELETQYF
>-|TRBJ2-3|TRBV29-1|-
TGCAGCGCCCTTGATCAAGATACGCAGTATTTT
CSALDQDTQYF
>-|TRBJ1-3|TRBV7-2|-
TGTGCCAGCAGCTTAGCTCCTGCCGCTGCTGGAATTGGGACCATATATTTT
CASSLAPAAAGIGTIYF
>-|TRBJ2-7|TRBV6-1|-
TGTGCCAGCAGGGTCCGCCTAGCGTCCTCCTACGAGCAGTACTTC
CASRVRLASSYEQYF
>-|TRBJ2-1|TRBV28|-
TGTGCCAGCAGTTTCTCGCCCAATGAGCAGTTCTTC
CASSFSPNEQFF
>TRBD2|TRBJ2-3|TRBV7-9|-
TGTGCCAGCAGCTCGCTAGCGGGATTTAGCACAGATACGCAGTATTTT
CASSSLAGFSTDTQYF
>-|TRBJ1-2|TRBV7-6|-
TGTGCCAGCAGCCCGGTATGGGAGGGCTACACCTTC
CASSPVWEGYTF
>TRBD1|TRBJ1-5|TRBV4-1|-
TGCGCCAGCAGCCAAGATACAGGGGTTAATTCCCAGCCCCAGCATTTT
CASSQDTGVNSQPQHF
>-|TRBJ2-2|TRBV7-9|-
TGTGCCAGCAGCTTAGTGGGGCTGCTTAAGACCGGGGAGCTGTTTTTT
CASSLVGLLKTGELFF
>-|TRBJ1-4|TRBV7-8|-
TGTGCCAGCAGCTTAACCAGGATTAATGAAAAACTGTTTTTT
CASSLTRINEKLFF
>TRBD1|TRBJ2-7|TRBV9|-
TGTGCCAGCAGCCTCGCAGGGGGCGCGTACTACTACGAGCAGTACTTC
CASSLAGGAYYYEQYF
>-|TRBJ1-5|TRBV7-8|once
TGTGCCAGCAGCCCATCCAAAACGGGGGTAGGGGGGAATCAGCCCCAGCATTTT
CASSPSKTGVGGNQPQHF
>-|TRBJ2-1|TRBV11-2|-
TGTGCCAGCAGCTTTTTCGGAGGGCCCACATCTGAGCAGTTCTTC
CASSFFGGPTSEQFF
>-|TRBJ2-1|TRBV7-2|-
TGTGCCAGCAGCCCTAACCCCGGCTCCTACAATGAGCAGTTCTTC
CASSPNPGSYNEQFF
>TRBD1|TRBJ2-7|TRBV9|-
TGTGCCAGCAGCGCGCAGGGACAGGGGGCCTACGAGCAGTACTTC
CASSAQGQGAYEQYF
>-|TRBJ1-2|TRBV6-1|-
TGTGCCAGCAGTGAATTGGGTAACTATGGCTACACCTTC
CASSELGNYGYTF
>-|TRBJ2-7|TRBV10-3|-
TGTGCCATCAGTATTTCTGGGAATCCTTACGAGCAGTACTTC
CAISISGNPYEQYF
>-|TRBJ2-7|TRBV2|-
TGTGCCAGCAGTGGGTCGGGATTTGCCTACGAGCAGTACTTC
CASSGSGFAYEQYF